The 28 T cell receptor beta chains given below trace back to one sample, sequenced in a study of T cell changes during pregnancy in multiple sclerosis. Clones were read by immunoSEQ multiplex PCR, and TCRdb kept only the in-frame ones, dropping some. The sample yields 84,000 or so clones, roughly 93% seen once. The sample was peripheral blood, taken in the third trimester of pregnancy. These receptors came from a female donor with multiple sclerosis, enrolled in a pregnancy study.

V usage is TRBV10-3 and J usage is TRBJ2-3, with D tentatively TRBD1 (6 bases). V lost 6 bases to trimming and J lost 0 bases, with 10 bases between them. The germline CDR1 and CDR2 sequences are ENHRY and SYGVKD. This CDR3 comprises 14 residues. CDR3 coding DNA: TGTGCCATCAGGGGGGCTTTCAGCACAGATACGCAGTATTTT. Protein sequence: CAIRGAFSTDTQYF.

A single count supports this clone. This rearrangement joins TRBV11-2 to TRBJ1-4, with 8 bases matching TRBD1. The germline CDR1 and CDR2 sequences are SGHAT and FQNNGV. With V trimmed by 5 bases and J by 4 bases, 6 bases remained unmatched. This CDR3 is 15 amino acids long. DNA for the CDR3: TGTGCCAGCAGCCCACTAACAGGGGGTAATGAAAAACTGTTTTTT. It is translated as CASSPLTGGNEKLFF. Drawing the rest from reference TRBV11-2 and TRBJ1-4, the complete variable domain is EAGVAQSPRYKIIEKRQSVAFWCNPISGHATLYWYQQILGQGPKLLIQFQNNGVVDDSQLPKDRFSAERLKGVDSTLKIQPAKLEDSAVYLCASSPLTGGNEKLFFGSGTQLSVL.

The genes are TRBV5-8 and TRBJ2-1; D gene unclear. V gave up 2 bases and J gave up 9 bases, with 3 bases separating them. The CDR3 has 10 amino acids. CDR1 is SGHTS, CDR2 YDEGEE, per germline. The CDR3 DNA follows: TGTGCCAGCAGCTTTCGTGAGCAGTTCTTC. Translating it yields CASSFREQFF.

This clone appeared a few times. The genes are TRBV15 and TRBJ2-1, with 10 bases aligning to TRBD1. The ends lost 3 bases at V and 7 bases at J; junction bases unmatched: 9. This CDR3 has 16 residues. Germline CDR1 LNHNV, CDR2 YYDKDF (reference sequence). CDR3 in amino acids: CATSSQGQGEINEQFF. In nucleotides, the CDR3 is TGTGCCACCAGCAGCCAAGGACAGGGGGAAATAAATGAGCAGTTCTTC.

V and J are TRBV11-1 and TRBJ2-5; 14 bases fit TRBD2. V shed 5 bases and J 1 base; nucleotides not matched to a gene: 3. The CDR3 is made up of 16 amino acids. Germline assignment: CDR1 SGHAT and CDR2 FQDESV (reference sequence). This chain's CDR3 is CASSPGTSGGQETQYF. As DNA, the CDR3 is TGTGCCAGCAGCCCCGGGACTAGCGGGGGCCAAGAGACCCAGTACTTC.

This sequence joins TRBV29-1 and TRBJ2-7, with 10 bases aligning to TRBD1. The junction had 8 bases not matched to a gene; V was cut back by 2 bases and J by 4 bases. The CDR3 loop spans 15 amino acids. The germline gives CDR1 SQVTM, CDR2 ANQGSEA. This CDR3 is CSVETGDRGTYEQYF. DNA of the CDR3: TGCAGCGTTGAAACGGGGGACAGGGGTACTTACGAGCAGTACTTC.

The V and J genes are TRBV7-2 and TRBJ2-1; 11 bases align to TRBD2. The germline gives CDR1 SGHTA, CDR2 FQGNSA. The CDR3 sequence is 16 residues long. The J segment lost 7 bases and the V segment lost 1 base, leaving 6 bases of the junction unmatched. The CDR3 bases are TGTGCCAGCAGCTTAGATAGCGGGGGGGCGCCAAATGAGCAGTTCTTC. This codes for CASSLDSGGAPNEQFF.

This rearrangement joins TRBV13 to TRBJ1-2; tentatively, D is TRBD1 (5 bases). Germline CDR1 and CDR2: PRHDT and FYEKMQ (reference sequence). CDR3 length equals 12 residues. The V gene lost 5 bases and the J gene lost 4 bases, with 8 bases spanning the gap. DNA of the CDR3: TGTGCCAGCAGCGCGGACACCTATGGCTACACCTTC. Residues: CASSADTYGYTF.

The rearrangement joins TRBV6-5 to TRBJ1-1; 8 bases fit TRBD1. CDR1 is MNHEY and CDR2 is SVGAGI in the germline V gene. After removal of 0 bases from V and 5 bases from J, the junction contained 5 bases not matched to a gene. This CDR3 is 15 amino acids long. Here the CDR3 reads CASSYSEQGETEAFF. In DNA, the CDR3 is TGTGCCAGCAGTTACTCCGAACAGGGGGAGACTGAAGCTTTCTTT.

J is TRBJ1-2 and V is TRBV13; D is unresolved. Germline V gene lookup returns CDR1 PRHDT and CDR2 FYEKMQ (reference sequence). CDR3 size: 15 residues. The V gene lost 3 bases and the J gene lost 0 bases, with 11 bases spanning the gap. The CDR3 region is CASSFSSGPNYGYTF. In nucleotides, the CDR3 is TGTGCCAGCAGCTTCTCGTCAGGCCCTAACTATGGCTACACCTTC.

The chain carries TRBV5-1 and TRBJ2-7, with 11 nucleotides matching TRBD2. Germline-derived CDR1 and CDR2 are SGHRS and YFSETQ. This CDR3 spans 16 amino acids. The V gene end was trimmed by 4 bases and the J gene end by 1 base; junction bases not matched to a gene: 7. The DNA for the CDR3 is TGCGCCAGCAGCAAGCTAGCGGGGGGTCGATCCTACGAGCAGTACTTC. Protein: CASSKLAGGRSYEQYF.

The CDR3 DNA reads as TGCGCCAGCAGTGTACTAGCGGGGGCCTCCAATGAGCAGTTCTTC. It yields the protein CASSVLAGASNEQFF. The genes are TRBV5-1 and TRBJ2-1; 11 nucleotides agree with TRBD2. V shed 5 bases, J shed 6 bases, and the junction held 7 bases outside the gene matches. CDR1 and CDR2 (germline): SGHRS, YFSETQ. This CDR3 region has 15 residues.

The chain is built from TRBV18 and TRBJ2-7, with 9 bases lining up with TRBD2. Germline assignment: CDR1 KGHSH and CDR2 LQKENI. CDR3 size: 15 residues. The ends lost 6 bases at V and 6 bases at J; junction bases unmatched: 12. The CDR3 region is CASSGGGAQGGEQYF. As DNA, the CDR3 is TGTGCCAGCTCGGGCGGGGGGGCGCAAGGTGGCGAGCAGTACTTC. The variable domain in full, completed from reference TRBV18 and TRBJ2-7, reads NAGVMQNPRHLVRRRGQEARLRCSPMKGHSHVYWYRQLPEEGLKFMVYLQKENIIDESGMPKERFSAEFPKEGPSILRIQQVVRGDSAAYFCASSGGGAQGGEQYFGPGTRLTVT.

The chain links TRBV13 to TRBJ1-3; D remains ambiguous. With 5 bases removed from V and 0 bases from J, the gap between germline ends came to 17 bases. The CDR3 sequence is 17 residues long. CDR1 is PRHDT and CDR2 is FYEKMQ in the germline V gene (reference sequence). CDR3 DNA sequence: TGTGCCAGCAGCCCCCCGCAGGCTGCACCCTCTGGAAACACCATATATTTT. This translates into CASSPPQAAPSGNTIYF.

The chain combines TRBV7-9 with TRBJ1-2; D gene unclear. V lost 1 base to trimming and J lost 4 bases, with 7 bases between them. In germline, CDR1 is SEHNR, CDR2 FQNEAQ (reference sequence). The CDR3 covers 13 residues. CDR3 DNA: TGTGCCAGCAGCTTAGACGGAGTCTATGGCTACACCTTC. Its translation: CASSLDGVYGYTF.

Turning to this clone: At one boundary the junction diverges from the germline segment, which might be a read error. The genes are TRBV4-1 and TRBJ1-4, with TRBD1 identical over 8 bases. The CDR3 length is 15 residues. Looked up from germline, CDR1 is MGHRA and CDR2 is YSYEKL. This CDR3 reads CASTQNGQGNEKLFF. DNA of the CDR3: TGCGCCAGCACCCAAAATGGACAGGGTAATGAAAAACTGTTTTTT.

V is TRBV6-5 and J is TRBJ1-1; D may be TRBD1 (5 bases). This CDR3 is built from 14 residues. V was shortened by 2 bases and J by 4 bases, with 11 bases between the two germline ends. CDR1 and CDR2 from the germline V gene are MNHEY and SVGAGI. The CDR3 sequence: CASSYGASSTEAFF. Written as DNA, the CDR3 is TGTGCCAGCAGTTACGGGGCGTCTTCCACTGAAGCTTTCTTT.

This clone was recorded only once. The chain carries TRBV18 and TRBJ2-7, with 9 bases fitting TRBD1. Germline lookup yields CDR1 KGHSH and CDR2 LQKENI. The CDR3 has 15 amino acids. V lost 2 bases, J lost 1 base, and 3 bases stayed unmatched. In DNA, the CDR3 is TGTGCCAGCTCACCAGAGACAGGGGGGTCCTACGAGCAGTACTTC. Protein: CASSPETGGSYEQYF.

The chain carries TRBV27 and TRBJ2-7; 7 positions agree with TRBD2. Looked up from germline, CDR1 is MNHEY and CDR2 is SMNVEV (reference sequence). The CDR3 is 14 amino acids. J was trimmed by 3 bases and V by 4 bases; bases with no gene match: 6. In DNA, the CDR3 is TGTGCCAGCAGTTACGGTTGGGAGGGCTACGAGCAGTACTTC. Encoded protein: CASSYGWEGYEQYF.

The rearrangement links TRBV30 to TRBJ1-1; 7 nucleotides line up with TRBD1. The germline V gene has CDR1 GTSNPN and CDR2 SVGIG (reference sequence). Trimming at V came to 0 bases and at J to 1 base, leaving 5 bases not matched to a gene. This CDR3 spans 15 amino acids. This chain's CDR3 is CAWSVHRGWNTEAFF. The CDR3 coding sequence is TGTGCCTGGAGTGTTCACAGGGGATGGAACACTGAAGCTTTCTTT.

The rearrangement links TRBV7-2 to TRBJ2-3, with 8 bases lining up with TRBD2. V trimming: 5 bases; J trimming: 11 bases; junction bases outside the gene matches: 3. The CDR3 is made up of 11 amino acids. Germline V gives CDR1 SGHTA, CDR2 FQGNSA. CDR3 nucleotide sequence: TGTGCCAGCAGCAAAAGCGGGAGGCAGTATTTT. This sequence encodes CASSKSGRQYF. The full variable domain, its missing parts supplied by reference TRBV7-2 and TRBJ2-3, is GAGVSQSPSNKVTEKGKDVELRCDPISGHTALYWYRQSLGQGLEFLIYFQGNSAPDKSGLPSDRFSAERTGGSVSTLTIQRTQQEDSAVYLCASSKSGRQYFGPGTRLTVL.

This clone was detected once. The chain links TRBV6-1 to TRBJ2-7; D might be TRBD2 (5 bases). The ends were cut back, 8 bases at V and 1 base at J, with 12 bases in the middle. Germline CDR1 is MNHNS and CDR2 is SASEGT. CDR3 length: 13 residues. CDR3 coding DNA: TGTGCCAGCCGGGTCGGGGTTTCCTACGAGCAGTACTTC. As protein: CASRVGVSYEQYF.

The rearrangement links TRBV19 to TRBJ1-1; D uncertain. CDR1 is LNHDA, CDR2 SQIVND, per germline (reference sequence). This CDR3 has 13 amino acids. V gave up 3 bases and J gave up 0 bases, with 5 bases separating them. The CDR3 loop is CASSISMNTEAFF. The CDR3 nucleotides are TGTGCCAGTAGTATTAGTATGAACACTGAAGCTTTCTTT.

This clone occurred once. This chain connects TRBV27 to TRBJ1-4; 7 bases agree with TRBD1. This CDR3 has 14 residues. J lost 8 bases, V lost 2 bases, and 5 bases had no gene match. CDR1 is MNHEY and CDR2 is SMNVEV in the germline V gene (reference sequence). The CDR3 reads CASSLQGVGEKLFF. CDR3 nucleotides: TGTGCCAGCAGTTTACAGGGGGTTGGGGAAAAACTGTTTTTT.

V gene TRBV5-5 combines with J gene TRBJ1-5; D gene uncertain. The CDR3 sequence is 13 residues long. CDR1 SGHKS and CDR2 YYEKEE come from the germline V gene (reference sequence). Trimming stripped 0 bases from V and 5 bases from J, with 6 bases between. CDR3 sequence reads: CASSLGAYQPQHF. The CDR3 nucleotides are TGTGCCAGCAGCTTGGGAGCCTATCAGCCCCAGCATTTT.

The chain employs TRBV15 and TRBJ1-3; TRBD1 matches 7 bases. Unmatched junction bases numbered 0, after V lost 4 bases and J lost 0 bases. The CDR3 totals 14 residues. The germline gives CDR1 LNHNV, CDR2 YYDKDF (reference sequence). The CDR3 bases are TGTGCCACCAGCACAGGGGGCTCTGGAAACACCATATATTTT. Translation gives CATSTGGSGNTIYF.

This sequence joins TRBV10-2 and TRBJ1-1; weak D call: TRBD1 (6 bases). The CDR3 is 13 residues long. Germline loops: CDR1 WSHSY, CDR2 SAAADI. V shed 8 bases and J shed 4 bases, with 14 bases lying between them. The CDR3 DNA reads TGCGCCAGCGGGGGCCTAGGAGGCACTGAAGCTTTCTTT. Translation gives CASGGLGGTEAFF.

This clone appeared a few times. The J gene is TRBJ1-1, the V gene TRBV5-4; maybe TRBD1 (6 bases). The CDR3 extends over 15 amino acids. Germline CDR1 and CDR2: SGHNT and YYREEE (reference sequence). V dropped 4 bases and J dropped 5 bases, with 18 bases sitting between them. CDR3 residues: CASSLFRGVGTEAFF. The CDR3 DNA is TGTGCCAGCAGCCTGTTCAGGGGAGTGGGGACTGAAGCTTTCTTT.